What follows is one T cell receptor (beta chain) and its context. The sample originates from a study of blood T cell repertoires in COVID-19. In the original analysis: The authors estimated nucleated cell counts from reference gene primer amplification. Some clones are missing from TCRdb's copy, which holds only in-frame ones; the method was immunoSEQ multiplex PCR. For V, J and clone size, that table is used; D and trimming come from the DNA. The sample holds some 200,000 clones; 82% are singletons and the top ten take about 12%. J lost 3 bases, V lost 9 bases, and 8 bases had no gene match. CDR1 and CDR2 (germline): KGHDR, SFDVKD. This CDR3 has 15 amino acids. Everyone who took part was roughly 18 to 89 years old, and they came from roughly 25 US areas. Categorization into cohorts depended on clinical history that participants reported. Recovered status applied to Cohort 3 donors who had two consecutive negative PCRs. It also applied to those with clearance or with symptom resolution.

The chain couples TRBV24-1 to TRBJ1-1; 11 nucleotides align to TRBD1. This receptor was obtained from a man in his forties who had recovered from COVID-19. Sample: PBMCs or T cells enriched from blood (not recorded which). The CDR3 region has the DNA TGTGCCACCCCTGGGGACAGGGGGATTCACACTGAAGCTTTCTTT. Encoded protein: CATPGDRGIHTEAFF.